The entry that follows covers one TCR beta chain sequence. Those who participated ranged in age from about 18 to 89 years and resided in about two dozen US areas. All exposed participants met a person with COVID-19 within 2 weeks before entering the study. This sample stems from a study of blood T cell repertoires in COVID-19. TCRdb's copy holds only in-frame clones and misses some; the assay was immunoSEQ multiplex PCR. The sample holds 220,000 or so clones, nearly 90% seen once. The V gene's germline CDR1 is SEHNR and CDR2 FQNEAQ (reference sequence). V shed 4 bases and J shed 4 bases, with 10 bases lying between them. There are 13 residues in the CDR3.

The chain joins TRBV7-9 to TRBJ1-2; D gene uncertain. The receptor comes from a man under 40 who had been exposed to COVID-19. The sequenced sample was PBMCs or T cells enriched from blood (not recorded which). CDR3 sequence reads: CASSSGRGYGYTF. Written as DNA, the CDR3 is TGTGCCAGCAGCTCCGGGAGAGGCTATGGCTACACCTTC.